This entry concerns a single TCR beta chain. Its matching antigen is unknown. Germline CDR1 SGHTS, CDR2 YDEGEE. This CDR3 contains 15 residues. Losses at the gene ends were 3 bases for V and 8 bases for J; bases not matched to a gene: 2. The data are from a study of cytomegalovirus exposure and HLA in healthy donors. Study-level results: TRBV6-2, TRBV6-3 and some other V segments were unresolvable in 87-base-pair reads. One variant, a missense change in DCLRE1C, was linked in a later analysis to TCR beta V- and J-gene trimming.

Primers: 60 Vbeta forward and 13 Jbeta reverse. The data were produced by immunoSEQ multiplex PCR, yet TCRdb's version contains in-frame clones alone and is incomplete. The repertoire consists of fewer than 200,000 clones, with about 80% occurring once and the leading ten covering approximately 6%. This TCR was sampled from a man aged 35 to 55 in good health and CMV-seropositive. This chain links TRBV5-8 with TRBJ2-1, with 16 positions matching TRBD2. The material sequenced was PBMCs. The CDR3 protein is CASSSGLAGGHEQFF. CDR3 in DNA: TGTGCCAGCAGCTCGGGACTAGCGGGAGGGCATGAGCAGTTCTTC. Using reference TRBV5-8 and TRBJ2-1 for the parts outside the CDR3, the full variable domain is EAGVTQSPTHLIKTRGQQATLRCSPISGHTSVYWYQQALGLGLQFLLWYDEGEERNRGNFPPRFSGRQFPNYSSELNVNALELEDSALYLCASSSGLAGGHEQFFGPGTRLTVL.